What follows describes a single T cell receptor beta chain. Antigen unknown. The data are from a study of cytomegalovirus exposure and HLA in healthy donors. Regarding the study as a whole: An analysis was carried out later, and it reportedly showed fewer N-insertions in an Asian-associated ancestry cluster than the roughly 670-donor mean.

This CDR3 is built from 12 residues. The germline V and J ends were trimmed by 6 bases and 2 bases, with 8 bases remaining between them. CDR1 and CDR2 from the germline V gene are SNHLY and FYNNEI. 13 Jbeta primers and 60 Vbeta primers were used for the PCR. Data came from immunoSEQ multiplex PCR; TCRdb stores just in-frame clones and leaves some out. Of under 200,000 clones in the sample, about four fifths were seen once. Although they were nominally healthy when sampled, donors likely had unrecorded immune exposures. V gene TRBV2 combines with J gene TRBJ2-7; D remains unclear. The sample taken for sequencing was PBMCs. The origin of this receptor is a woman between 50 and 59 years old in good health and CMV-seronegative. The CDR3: CASREAPYEQYF. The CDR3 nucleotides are TGTGCCAGCAGAGAGGCTCCCTACGAGCAGTACTTC.